The 16 T cell receptor beta chains below come from one sample, sequenced in a study of metastatic and nonmetastatic thyroid tumors. Ahead of thyroid surgery, no patient had received treatment of any kind. TCRdb re-called the PCR reads with MiXCR. The sample yields several thousand clones, roughly a third seen once. The specimen sequenced was adjacent normal tissue. These receptors were taken from a male donor with papillary thyroid cancer or a benign thyroid nodule (not recorded which). Some clones in this sample may be carry-over from other donors' samples.

This clone has just a few counts. For the CDR3, the DNA is TGCGCCAGCAGCGTCCCCATAGGGGAAGGAGCAGATACGCAGTATTTT. It yields the protein CASSVPIGEGADTQYF. This chain uses TRBV5-1 with TRBJ2-3; TRBD1 is a possible D gene (5 bases). V was clipped by 4 bases and J by 4 bases, with 19 bases between them. The CDR3 length is 16 residues. From germline, CDR1 is SGHRS and CDR2 YFSETQ.

Many counts were recorded for this clone. The chain links TRBV6-6 to TRBJ2-7; D is undetermined. V was trimmed by 0 bases and J by 4 bases, leaving 19 bases between them. CDR1 and CDR2 (germline): MNHNY, SVGAGI (reference sequence). The CDR3 spans 17 residues. The CDR3 is CASSYSKAVSRDYEQYF. DNA of the CDR3: TGTGCCAGCAGTTACTCGAAGGCTGTCAGCAGAGATTACGAGCAGTACTTC.

The chain combines TRBV11-2 with TRBJ2-1; no clear D gene. Germline-derived CDR1 and CDR2 are SGHAT and FQNNGV. The CDR3 runs to 13 residues. Trimming removed 2 bases from V and 4 bases from J, with 6 bases in between. The CDR3 sequence is CASSLWNYNEQFF. CDR3 DNA: TGTGCCAGCAGCTTATGGAATTACAATGAGCAGTTCTTC. Filled out from reference TRBV11-2 and TRBJ2-1, the complete variable domain reads EAGVAQSPRYKIIEKRQSVAFWCNPISGHATLYWYQQILGQGPKLLIQFQNNGVVDDSQLPKDRFSAERLKGVDSTLKIQPAKLEDSAVYLCASSLWNYNEQFFGPGTRLTVL.

This chain's CDR3 is CASRRGQGNQPQHF. CDR3 coding DNA: TGTGCCAGCAGACGAGGACAGGGCAATCAGCCCCAGCATTTT. V gene TRBV12-3 or TRBV12-4 combines with J gene TRBJ1-5; 7 bases are shared with TRBD1. This CDR3 region has 14 residues. With 6 bases clipped from V and 2 bases from J, the junction kept 4 bases outside the gene matches.

V is TRBV6-1 and J is TRBJ2-5; D gene unclear. CDR3 length: 14 residues. The V end lost 7 bases, the J end lost 4 bases, and 16 bases lay between the germline ends. Per germline, CDR1 MNHNS and CDR2 SASEGT. CDR3 protein: CASTLDPEGETQYF. The CDR3 DNA reads as TGTGCCAGCACTTTGGACCCCGAAGGAGAGACCCAGTACTTC.

The chain uses TRBV11-2 and TRBJ2-7; no definite D call. The CDR3 covers 14 residues. The germline V gene encodes CDR1 SGHAT and CDR2 FQNNGV. V was trimmed by 0 bases and J by 2 bases, leaving 8 bases between them. The DNA for the CDR3 is TGTGCCAGCAGCTTAGAACGGCGGACCTACGAGCAGTACTTC. Translating it yields CASSLERRTYEQYF.

The chain is built from TRBV5-1 and TRBJ2-2; no clear D gene. CDR3 length equals 16 residues. Trimming removed 0 bases at V and 5 bases at J, with 14 bases between. Germline V gene lookup returns CDR1 SGHRS and CDR2 YFSETQ. CDR3 nucleotide sequence: TGCGCCAGCAGCTTGGTCCCCCTGGGCTGGACCGGGGAGCTGTTTTTT. This codes for CASSLVPLGWTGELFF.

This clone has only a few counts. CDR3 in amino acids: CASRPRTGANINYGYTF. The CDR3 DNA follows: TGTGCCAGCAGACCCCGAACGGGCGCGAATATTAACTATGGCTACACCTTC. The V gene is TRBV6-1, the J gene TRBJ1-2, with unresolved D. The CDR3 extends over 17 amino acids. Per germline, CDR1 MNHNS and CDR2 SASEGT. Trimming removed 6 bases from V and 1 base from J, with 21 bases in between.

This clone appeared once. CDR3 nucleotide sequence: TGCGCCAGCAGCTTAGGACAGGGGGCCTACGAGCAGTACTTC. Amino acid sequence: CASSLGQGAYEQYF. This chain connects TRBV5-1 to TRBJ2-7; TRBD1 matches 10 bases. CDR3 length equals 14 residues. Germline V gives CDR1 SGHRS, CDR2 YFSETQ. Unmatched junction bases numbered 1, after V lost 2 bases and J lost 2 bases.

CDR3 sequence (DNA): TGCGCCAGCAGCTTGATGCTAGCGGGAGGTGTGTACAATGAGCAGTTCTTC. This codes for CASSLMLAGGVYNEQFF. This chain uses TRBV5-1 with TRBJ2-1, with 11 bases aligning to TRBD2. V lost 1 base, J lost 4 bases, and 7 bases stayed unmatched. Germline loops: CDR1 SGHRS, CDR2 YFSETQ. This CDR3 region has 17 residues.

This chain uses TRBV30 with TRBJ1-2; 9 nucleotides line up with TRBD1. Per the germline V gene, CDR1 is GTSNPN and CDR2 is SVGIG (reference sequence). J gave up 8 bases and V 2 bases, and 3 bases lay outside the gene matches. The CDR3 totals 12 residues. The CDR3 DNA follows: TGTGCCTGGAGTACAGGGGGCCAAGGCTACACCTTC. Translation: CAWSTGGQGYTF. The full variable domain, with the rest looked up from reference TRBV30 and TRBJ1-2, is SQTIHQWPATLVQPVGSPLSLECTVEGTSNPNLYWYRQAAGRGLQLLFYSVGIGQISSEVPQNLSASRPQDRQFILSSKKLLLSDSGFYLCAWSTGGQGYTFGSGTRLTVV.

The J gene is TRBJ1-1, the V gene TRBV13, with a possible D match to TRBD1 (5 bases). The germline V gene has CDR1 PRHDT and CDR2 FYEKMQ (reference sequence). The CDR3 consists of 14 residues. V lost 0 bases, J lost 2 bases, and 7 bases lay in between. CDR3: CASSLGQGNTEAFF. Written as DNA, the CDR3 is TGTGCCAGCAGCTTAGGCCAGGGAAACACTGAAGCTTTCTTT. Full variable domain (remainder filled in from reference TRBV13 and TRBJ1-1): AAGVIQSPRHLIKEKRETATLKCYPIPRHDTVYWYQQGPGQDPQFLISFYEKMQSDKGSIPDRFSAQQFSDYHSELNMSSLELGDSALYFCASSLGQGNTEAFFGQGTRLTVV.

The rearrangement joins TRBV3-1 to TRBJ2-7; 8 bases map to TRBD1. This CDR3 has 16 residues. CDR1 and CDR2 from the germline V gene are LGHDT and YNNKEL (reference sequence). Trimming at V came to 3 bases and at J to 7 bases, leaving 14 bases not matched to a gene. The CDR3 sequence: CASSHAGTGRLGEQYF. The CDR3 DNA sequence: TGTGCCAGCAGCCATGCCGGGACAGGCCGACTTGGAGAGCAGTACTTC.

The V call is TRBV11-2, the J call TRBJ1-2, with TRBD1 identical over 9 bases. Germline-derived CDR1 and CDR2 are SGHAT and FQNNGV. The V and J ends lost 2 bases and 6 bases, in that order; junction bases with no gene match: 10. The CDR3 has 16 amino acids. The CDR3 here is CASSLQRDRALHGYTF. CDR3 coding DNA: TGTGCCAGCAGCTTACAACGGGACAGGGCGTTGCATGGCTACACCTTC.

This clone is categorized as large. The gene calls are TRBV6-1 and TRBJ2-2; TRBD2 is a possible D gene (5 bases). CDR3 size: 14 residues. V was clipped by 3 bases and J by 6 bases, with 11 bases between them. Germline CDR1 is MNHNS and CDR2 is SASEGT. The CDR3 region is CASSDNLRAGELFF. The CDR3 DNA follows: TGTGCCAGCAGTGATAATTTGAGGGCCGGGGAGCTGTTTTTT.

A few counts support this clone. This sequence joins TRBV12-3 or TRBV12-4 and TRBJ1-6; D is uncertain. Deletions cut 6 bases from V and 10 bases from J, with 16 bases between. The CDR3 spans 14 residues. The CDR3 loop reads CASSPGRNDSPLHF. Here the CDR3 DNA reads TGTGCCAGCAGCCCCGGGAGAAACGACTCACCCCTCCACTTT.